One T cell receptor (beta chain) is described in this entry. Antigen: not known. The CDR3 is 15 amino acids. Germline V CDR1 and CDR2: MNHEY, SVGEGT. Trimming cost V 6 bases and J 5 bases, with 19 bases left between them. The record originates from a study of CD8+CD57+ T cells in acquired aplastic anemia. Study summary: An average of about 3.2 ug of DNA was obtained from sorted CD4+ and CD8+ cells. CD4+ cells from healthy donors averaged roughly 11 million reads. Overall study findings and caveats: A significant difference in CD8+ Simpson's diversity between patients and controls was not found. Comparison of patients with controls identified about 30 shared CD8+ CDR3 sequences.

Genomic DNA was employed as the template in profiling TCR beta VDJ and CDR3. TCRdb called the reads again in MiXCR, with one record for every CDR3 protein. Of 400,000 to 450,000 distinct CDR3 sequences in the sample, 60% to 80% were seen once. The genes are TRBV6-2 or TRBV6-3 and TRBJ2-5; D may be TRBD1 or TRBD2 (5 bases each). This sequence was found in a human donor in good health, serving as a control. Source material: sorted CD4+, CD8+, or CD8+CD57+ T cells (not recorded which) from PBMCs. In nucleotides, the CDR3 is TGTGCCAGCAGAGTGGGACCGGCCAAATGGGAGACCCAGTACTTC. Its protein is CASRVGPAKWETQYF.